These 11 T cell receptor beta chains share one sample of origin, sequenced in a study of cytomegalovirus exposure and HLA in healthy donors. PCR was performed using 60 Vbeta and 13 Jbeta primers. The table came from immunoSEQ multiplex PCR; TCRdb's copy has only in-frame clones and leaves some out. The repertoire has roughly 130,000 clones, over 65% of them found once; the top ten carry roughly 4.5%. Material: PBMCs. The origin of the receptors is a man aged 18 to 29 in good health and CMV-seropositive.

V gene TRBV30 combines with J gene TRBJ2-1; D ambiguous. CDR3 length: 12 amino acids. Trimming pared 3 bases from V and 5 bases from J, leaving 8 bases between. Germline loops: CDR1 GTSNPN, CDR2 SVGIG (reference sequence). This CDR3 reads CAWSPINNEQFF. Here the CDR3 DNA reads TGTGCCTGGAGCCCCATCAACAATGAGCAGTTCTTC.

In its sample, this clone was seen a few times. The chain is built from TRBV6-1 and TRBJ1-6; no clear D. The CDR3 consists of 15 residues. Trimming removed 2 bases from V and 5 bases from J, with 10 bases in between. The germline gives CDR1 MNHNS, CDR2 SASEGT. This chain's CDR3 is CASSESIGDNSPLHF. Here the CDR3 DNA reads TGTGCCAGCAGTGAAAGTATCGGGGATAATTCACCCCTCCACTTT.

As concerns this clone: The sample holds other DNA sequences that translate to the same CDR3. The chain joins TRBV2 to TRBJ1-4, with a tentative D call TRBD1 (6 bases). The CDR3 extends over 16 amino acids. From germline, CDR1 is SNHLY and CDR2 FYNNEI. Trimming took off 5 bases at V and 0 bases at J, with 13 bases between the two ends. DNA of the CDR3: TGTGCCAGCAGTTCGGGACACCTTGCAACTAATGAAAAACTGTTTTTT. Translation: CASSSGHLATNEKLFF.

V usage is TRBV18 and J usage is TRBJ1-5, with a tentative D call TRBD1 (5 bases). The V end was cut by 2 bases, the J end by 5 bases, with 16 bases between. Germline-derived CDR1 and CDR2 are KGHSH and LQKENI. This CDR3 spans 16 amino acids. The CDR3 here is CASSPTQGGPDQPQHF. In nucleotides, the CDR3 is TGTGCCAGCTCACCAACTCAGGGTGGGCCTGATCAGCCCCAGCATTTT.

The chain combines TRBV5-4 with TRBJ1-4; TRBD1 might be the D (6 bases). This CDR3 comprises 13 residues. Germline V gene sequence: CDR1 SGHNT, CDR2 YYREEE (reference sequence). Trimming stripped 2 bases from V and 8 bases from J, with 10 bases between. The CDR3 loop reads CASSLQGEEKLFF. CDR3 nucleotide sequence: TGTGCCAGCAGCTTACAGGGTGAGGAAAAACTGTTTTTT.

This clone was found a few times. The V and J genes are TRBV29-1 and TRBJ2-1; TRBD2 might be the D (5 bases). Trimming stripped 7 bases from V and 6 bases from J, with 13 bases between. This CDR3 spans 12 amino acids. The germline gives CDR1 SQVTM, CDR2 ANQGSEA. The CDR3 DNA is TGCAGCGCTTGGCGGGTGGGCAATGAGCAGTTCTTC. Protein: CSAWRVGNEQFF.

The chain has TRBV6-5 and TRBJ1-5; D is undetermined. Germline V lookup: CDR1 MNHEY, CDR2 SVGAGI. There are 14 residues in the CDR3. Deletions cut 0 bases from V and 6 bases from J, with 9 bases between. The chain's CDR3 is CASSYSGIFQPQHF. In DNA, the CDR3 is TGTGCCAGCAGTTACTCGGGCATTTTTCAGCCCCAGCATTTT.

The rearrangement links TRBV5-4 to TRBJ2-7; TRBD1 is a possible D gene (6 bases). The CDR3 spans 14 residues. Between the trimmed V and J ends, which lost 4 bases and 2 bases, there was a span of 13 bases. The germline CDR1 and CDR2 sequences are SGHNT and YYREEE (reference sequence). Written as DNA, the CDR3 is TGTGCCAGCAGCCCCAACAGGGACCCCTACGAGCAGTACTTC. Translation gives CASSPNRDPYEQYF.

This clone was detected only a few times. This chain joins TRBV28 and TRBJ1-6; 8 nucleotides line up with TRBD1. Losses at the gene ends were 9 bases for V and 9 bases for J; bases not matched to a gene: 13. Germline V CDR1 and CDR2: MDHEN, SYDVKM. The CDR3 runs to 15 residues. CDR3 nucleotides: TGTGCCAGACCGCTTGTGGACAGGGCAAGTTCACCCCTCCACTTT. Its translation: CARPLVDRASSPLHF.

The chain joins TRBV6-5 to TRBJ2-3, with TRBD2 identical over 12 bases. Germline V gene sequence: CDR1 MNHEY, CDR2 SVGAGI. This CDR3 has 15 residues. V lost 5 bases and J lost 1; bases outside the gene matches: 1. CDR3 coding DNA: TGTGCCAGCAGTCTAGCGGGGGGGCGCACAGATACGCAGTATTTT. This gives the protein CASSLAGGRTDTQYF.

This clone came up once. This chain connects TRBV7-6 to TRBJ2-1; 9 positions agree with TRBD1. CDR1 and CDR2 (germline): SGHVS, FNYEAQ. V gave up 1 base and J gave up 2 bases; unmatched junction bases: 0. This CDR3 region has 15 residues. The DNA of the CDR3 is TGTGCCAGCAGCTTAGACAGGGGGCCCTACAATGAGCAGTTCTTC. The encoded protein is CASSLDRGPYNEQFF.